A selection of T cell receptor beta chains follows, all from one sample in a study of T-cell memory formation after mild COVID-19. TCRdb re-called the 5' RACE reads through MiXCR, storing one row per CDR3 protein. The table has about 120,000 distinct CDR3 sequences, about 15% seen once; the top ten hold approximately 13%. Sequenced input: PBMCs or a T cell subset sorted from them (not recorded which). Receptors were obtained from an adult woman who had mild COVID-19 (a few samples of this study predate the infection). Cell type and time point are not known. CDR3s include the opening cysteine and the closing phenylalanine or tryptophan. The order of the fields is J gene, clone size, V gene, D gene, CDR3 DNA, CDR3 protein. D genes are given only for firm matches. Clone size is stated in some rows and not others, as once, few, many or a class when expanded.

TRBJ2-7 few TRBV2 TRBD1 TGTGCCAGCAGGGGACAGGAGCCGAAGGCCTACGAGCAGTACTTC CASRGQEPKAYEQYF
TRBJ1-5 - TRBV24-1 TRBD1 TGTGCCACGGGGACAGGGAATCAGCCCCAGCATTTT CATGTGNQPQHF
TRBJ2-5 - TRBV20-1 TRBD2 TGCAGTGCCCATCATAGCGGGGGGTTTGAGACCCAGTACTTC CSAHHSGGFETQYF
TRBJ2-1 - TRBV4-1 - TGCGCCAGCAGCCAAGATGGTATCGCCCTCTACAATGAGCAGTTCTTC CASSQDGIALYNEQFF
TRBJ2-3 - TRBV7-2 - TGTGCCAGCAGCTTATTTAATACGCAGTATTTT CASSLFNTQYF
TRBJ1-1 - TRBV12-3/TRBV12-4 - TGTGCCAGCAGCCCGCGACGAGGGGCGGCTGAAGCTTTCTTT CASSPRRGAAEAFF
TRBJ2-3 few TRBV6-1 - TGTGCCAGCAGTGAAGGTGGACAGTACACAGATACGCAGTATTTT CASSEGGQYTDTQYF
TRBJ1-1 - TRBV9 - TGTGCCAGCAGCGTAGGAGGGTACACTGAAGCTTTCTTT CASSVGGYTEAFF
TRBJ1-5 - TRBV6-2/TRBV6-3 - TGTGCCAGCAGTCGAGTGAGAGATTATCAGCCCCAGCATTTT CASSRVRDYQPQHF
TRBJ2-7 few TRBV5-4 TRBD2 TGTGCCAGCAGTTGGACCTCTACTAGCGTCGGTACCTCCTACGAGCAGTACTTC CASSWTSTSVGTSYEQYF
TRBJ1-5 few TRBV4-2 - TGTGCCAGCAGCCAAGAGGGGGGCAGGACCAATCAGCCCCAGCATTTT CASSQEGGRTNQPQHF
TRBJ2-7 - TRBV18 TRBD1 TGTGCCAGCTCACGGGGCGGACAGGGCTCCTACGAGCAGTACTTC CASSRGGQGSYEQYF
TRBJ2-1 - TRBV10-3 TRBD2 TGTGCCATCAGTCGAGCGGGGACTGGTAATGAGCAGTTCTTC CAISRAGTGNEQFF
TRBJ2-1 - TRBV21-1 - TGTGCCAGCAGCAAAGCTTATCGGACAGAGCTGTACAATGAGCAGTTCTTC CASSKAYRTELYNEQFF
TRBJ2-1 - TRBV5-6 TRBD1 TGTGCCAGCAGCCCGGGGACAGGGGTGAATGAGCAGTTCTTC CASSPGTGVNEQFF
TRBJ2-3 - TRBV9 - TGTGCCAGCAGCGTAGCGGGGTTAGGGGAAGATACGCAGTATTTT CASSVAGLGEDTQYF
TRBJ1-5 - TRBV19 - TGTGCCAGTACGCGAGGGGGGAGTGGGGACAATCAGCCCCAGCATTTT CASTRGGSGDNQPQHF
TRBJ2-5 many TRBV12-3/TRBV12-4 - TGTGCCAGCAGTTTAGCTCCCAGCATTCAAGAGACCCAGTACTTC CASSLAPSIQETQYF
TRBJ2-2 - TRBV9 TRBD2 TGTGCCAGCAGCTGGACTAGCGGAGTCACCGGGGAGCTGTTTTTT CASSWTSGVTGELFF